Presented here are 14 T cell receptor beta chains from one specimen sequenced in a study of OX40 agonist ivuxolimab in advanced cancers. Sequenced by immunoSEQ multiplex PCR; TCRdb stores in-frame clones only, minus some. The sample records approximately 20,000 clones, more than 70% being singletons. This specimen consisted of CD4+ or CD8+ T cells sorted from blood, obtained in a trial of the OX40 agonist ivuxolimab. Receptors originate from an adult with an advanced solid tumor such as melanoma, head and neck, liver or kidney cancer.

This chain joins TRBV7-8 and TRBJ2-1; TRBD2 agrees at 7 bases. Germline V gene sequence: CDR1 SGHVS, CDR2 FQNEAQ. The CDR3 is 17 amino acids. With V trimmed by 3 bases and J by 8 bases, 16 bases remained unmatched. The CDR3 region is CASSLNSIEGGGYEQFF. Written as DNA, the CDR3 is TGTGCCAGCAGCTTGAATTCGATCGAGGGCGGGGGTTATGAGCAGTTCTTC. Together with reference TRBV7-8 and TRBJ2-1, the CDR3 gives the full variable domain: GAGVSQSPRYKVAKRGQDVALRCDPISGHVSLFWYQQALGQGPEFLTYFQNEAQLDKSGLPSDRFFAERPEGSVSTLKIQRTQQEDSAVYLCASSLNSIEGGGYEQFFGPGTRLTVL.

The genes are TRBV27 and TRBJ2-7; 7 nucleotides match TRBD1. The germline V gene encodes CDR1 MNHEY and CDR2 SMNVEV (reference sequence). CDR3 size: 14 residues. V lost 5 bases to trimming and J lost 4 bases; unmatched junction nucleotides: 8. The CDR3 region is CASSPYRGTYEQYF. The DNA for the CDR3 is TGTGCCAGCAGTCCGTACAGGGGAACTTACGAGCAGTACTTC.

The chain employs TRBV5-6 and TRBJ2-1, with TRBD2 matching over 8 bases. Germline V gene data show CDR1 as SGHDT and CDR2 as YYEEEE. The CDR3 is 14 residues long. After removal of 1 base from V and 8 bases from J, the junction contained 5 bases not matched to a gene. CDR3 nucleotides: TGTGCCAGCAGCTTGAAAAAGCGGGAGTATGAGCAGTTCTTC. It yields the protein CASSLKKREYEQFF.

The CDR3 sequence is CASSKGTMNEQFF. The CDR3 DNA reads TGTGCCAGCAGTAAAGGGACAATGAATGAGCAGTTCTTC. V gene TRBV27 combines with J gene TRBJ2-1; TRBD1 might be the D (6 bases). This CDR3 contains 13 residues. The V gene's germline CDR1 is MNHEY and CDR2 SMNVEV (reference sequence). V was pared by 5 bases and J by 7 bases, with 12 bases between.

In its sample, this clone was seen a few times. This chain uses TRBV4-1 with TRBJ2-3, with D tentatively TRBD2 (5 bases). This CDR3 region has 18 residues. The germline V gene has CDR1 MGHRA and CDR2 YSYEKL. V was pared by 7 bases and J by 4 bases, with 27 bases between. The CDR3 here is CASNNLHRTGPIPDTQYF. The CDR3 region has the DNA TGCGCCAGCAACAACCTACACCGGACTGGTCCAATCCCAGATACGCAGTATTTT.

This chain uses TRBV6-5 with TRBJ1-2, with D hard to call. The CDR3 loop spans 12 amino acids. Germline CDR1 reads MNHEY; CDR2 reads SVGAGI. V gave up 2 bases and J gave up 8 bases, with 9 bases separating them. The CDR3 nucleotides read TGTGCCAGCAGTTACGGAGGGTCCGGCTACACCTTC. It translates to CASSYGGSGYTF.

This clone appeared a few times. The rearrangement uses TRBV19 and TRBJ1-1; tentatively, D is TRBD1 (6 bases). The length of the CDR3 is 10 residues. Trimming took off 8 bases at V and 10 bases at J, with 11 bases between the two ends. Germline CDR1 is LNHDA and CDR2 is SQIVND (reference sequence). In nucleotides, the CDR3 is TGTGCCAGTGGCAGGGGAAGAGCTTTCTTT. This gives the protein CASGRGRAFF.

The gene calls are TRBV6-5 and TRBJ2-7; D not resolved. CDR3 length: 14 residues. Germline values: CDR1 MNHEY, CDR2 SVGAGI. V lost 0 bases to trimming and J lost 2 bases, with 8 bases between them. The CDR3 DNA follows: TGTGCCAGCAGTTACTCGGACGGAACCTACGAGCAGTACTTC. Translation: CASSYSDGTYEQYF.

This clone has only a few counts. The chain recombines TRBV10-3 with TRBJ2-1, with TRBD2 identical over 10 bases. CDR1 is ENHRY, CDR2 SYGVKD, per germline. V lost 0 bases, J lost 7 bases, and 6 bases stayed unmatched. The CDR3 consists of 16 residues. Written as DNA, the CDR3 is TGTGCCATCAGTGAGTCCGCAGCGGGGGGGTGGAATGAGCAGTTCTTC. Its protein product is CAISESAAGGWNEQFF.

Written as DNA, the CDR3 is TGTGCCAGCAGCGTAGGGGGGATGGGGAGGTCACACGGTACGCAGTATTTT. Translated: CASSVGGMGRSHGTQYF. The V gene is TRBV9, the J gene TRBJ2-3, with a tentative D call TRBD2 (6 bases). The CDR3 contains 17 residues. Germline-derived CDR1 and CDR2 are SGDLS and YYNGEE. V lost 0 bases and J lost 8, with 22 bases in between.

The CDR3 DNA follows: TGTGCCAGCAGTAGACAGGGGGTTTCCGGGGAGCTGTTTTTT. It specifies CASSRQGVSGELFF. V usage is TRBV27 and J usage is TRBJ2-2, with 9 bases aligning to TRBD1. The CDR3 is made up of 14 amino acids. V shed 5 bases and J 6 bases; nucleotides not matched to a gene: 4. Germline V gene sequence: CDR1 MNHEY, CDR2 SMNVEV (reference sequence).

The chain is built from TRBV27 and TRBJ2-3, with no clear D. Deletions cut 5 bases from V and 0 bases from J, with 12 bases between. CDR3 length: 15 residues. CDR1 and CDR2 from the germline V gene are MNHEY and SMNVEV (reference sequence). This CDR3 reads CASSGPGSSTDTQYF. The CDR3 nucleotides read TGTGCCAGCAGTGGACCCGGTTCTAGCACAGATACGCAGTATTTT.

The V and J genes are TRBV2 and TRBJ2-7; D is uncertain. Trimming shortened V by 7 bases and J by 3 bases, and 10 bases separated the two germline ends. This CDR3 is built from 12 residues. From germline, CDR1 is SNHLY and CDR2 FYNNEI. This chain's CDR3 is CASKGRFYEQYF. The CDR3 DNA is TGTGCCAGCAAAGGGCGGTTCTACGAGCAGTACTTC.

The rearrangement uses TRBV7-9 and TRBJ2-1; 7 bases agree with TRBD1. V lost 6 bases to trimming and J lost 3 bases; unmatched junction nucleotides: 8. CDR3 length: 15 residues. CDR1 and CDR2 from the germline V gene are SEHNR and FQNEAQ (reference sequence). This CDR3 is CASRPRDRDYNEQFF. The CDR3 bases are TGTGCCAGCAGGCCCCGGGACAGAGACTACAATGAGCAGTTCTTC.